The entry below describes one T cell receptor beta chain. What it binds is not known. These data are taken from a study of T cell repertoires in cytomegalovirus infection. TCRdb re-analysed the reads in MiXCR, keeping a single row per CDR3 protein. The table includes under 850,000 distinct CDR3 sequences, 35% detected once. Points from the study as a whole: Dominating the ex vivo response were HLA-C-restricted CMV-specific TCR beta clonotypes.

Specimen: PBMCs. This clonotype was sampled from a human donor in good health (CMV status not recorded). Some clones in this sample may be carry-over from other donors' samples.

As DNA, the CDR3 is TGTGCCAGCGGACCAAGCTCTGGGGCCAACGTCCTGACTTTC. It specifies CASGPSSGANVLTF. The rearrangement uses TRBV28 and TRBJ2-6, with D unresolved. V was pared by 8 bases and J by 0 bases, with 8 bases between. This CDR3 has 14 amino acids. CDR1 and CDR2 from the germline V gene are MDHEN and SYDVKM.